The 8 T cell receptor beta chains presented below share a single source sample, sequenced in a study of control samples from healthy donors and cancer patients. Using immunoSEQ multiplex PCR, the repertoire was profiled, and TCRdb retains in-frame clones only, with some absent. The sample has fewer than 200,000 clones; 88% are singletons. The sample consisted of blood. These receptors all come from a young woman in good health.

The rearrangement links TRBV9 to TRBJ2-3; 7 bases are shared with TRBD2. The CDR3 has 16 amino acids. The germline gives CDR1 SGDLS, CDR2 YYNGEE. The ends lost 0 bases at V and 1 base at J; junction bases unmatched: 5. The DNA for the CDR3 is TGTGCCAGCAGCGTAGTCGTGGCGGGGGGCACAGATACGCAGTATTTT. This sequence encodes CASSVVVAGGTDTQYF.

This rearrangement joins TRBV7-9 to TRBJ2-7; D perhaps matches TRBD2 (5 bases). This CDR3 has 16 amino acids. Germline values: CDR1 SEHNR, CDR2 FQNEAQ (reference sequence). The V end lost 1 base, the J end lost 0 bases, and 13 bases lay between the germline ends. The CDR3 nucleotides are TGTGCCAGCAGCTTAGAACCAGCGGCTCGCTCCTACGAGCAGTACTTC. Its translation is CASSLEPAARSYEQYF. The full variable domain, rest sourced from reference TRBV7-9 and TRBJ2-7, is DTGVSQNPRHKITKRGQNVTFRCDPISEHNRLYWYRQTLGQGPEFLTYFQNEAQLEKSRLLSDRFSAERPKGSFSTLEIQRTEQGDSAMYLCASSLEPAARSYEQYFGPGTRLTVT.

The CDR3 DNA sequence: TGCGCCAGCAGCCAAGATCCAGCTTCCGGATACTATGGCTACACCTTC. Translation: CASSQDPASGYYGYTF. The chain uses TRBV4-1 and TRBJ1-2; no firm D call. Germline V gene sequence: CDR1 MGHRA, CDR2 YSYEKL. The CDR3 has 16 amino acids. The V end lost 0 bases, the J end lost 3 bases, and 14 bases lay between the germline ends.

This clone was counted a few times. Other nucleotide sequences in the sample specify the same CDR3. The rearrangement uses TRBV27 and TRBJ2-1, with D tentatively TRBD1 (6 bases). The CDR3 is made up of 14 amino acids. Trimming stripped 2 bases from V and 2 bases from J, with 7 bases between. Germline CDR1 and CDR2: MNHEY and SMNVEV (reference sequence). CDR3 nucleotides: TGTGCCAGCAGTTTACGGGACACCTACAATGAGCAGTTCTTC. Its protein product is CASSLRDTYNEQFF.

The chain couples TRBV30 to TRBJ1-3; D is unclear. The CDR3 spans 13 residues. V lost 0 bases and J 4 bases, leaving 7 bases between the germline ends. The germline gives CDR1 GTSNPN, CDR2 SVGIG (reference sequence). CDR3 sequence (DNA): TGTGCCTGGAGTGTACTGAGAGGAAACACCATATATTTT. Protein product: CAWSVLRGNTIYF.

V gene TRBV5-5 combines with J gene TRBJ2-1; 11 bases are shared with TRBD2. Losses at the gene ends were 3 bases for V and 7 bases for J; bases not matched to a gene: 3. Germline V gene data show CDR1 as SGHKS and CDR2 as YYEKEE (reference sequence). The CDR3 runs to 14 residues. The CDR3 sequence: CASSSRTSGNEQFF. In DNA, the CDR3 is TGTGCCAGCAGCTCCCGGACTAGCGGGAATGAGCAGTTCTTC. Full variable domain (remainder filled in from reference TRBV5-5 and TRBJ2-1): DAGVTQSPTHLIKTRGQQVTLRCSPISGHKSVSWYQQVLGQGPQFIFQYYEKEERGRGNFPDRFSARQFPNYSSELNVNALLLGDSALYLCASSSRTSGNEQFFGPGTRLTVL.

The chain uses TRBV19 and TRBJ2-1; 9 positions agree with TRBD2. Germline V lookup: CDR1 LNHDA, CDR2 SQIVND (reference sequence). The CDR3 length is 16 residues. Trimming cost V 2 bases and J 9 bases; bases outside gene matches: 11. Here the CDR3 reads CASSIINPTSGAEQFF. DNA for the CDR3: TGTGCCAGTAGTATAATTAATCCGACTAGCGGCGCTGAGCAGTTCTTC.

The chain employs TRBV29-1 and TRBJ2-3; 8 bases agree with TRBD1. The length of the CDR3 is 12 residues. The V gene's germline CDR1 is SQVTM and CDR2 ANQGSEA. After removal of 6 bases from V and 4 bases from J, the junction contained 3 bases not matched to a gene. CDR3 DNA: TGCAGCGTGCCGACAGGGGCAGATACGCAGTATTTT. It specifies CSVPTGADTQYF.